This passage covers 5 T cell receptor beta chains from one sample sequenced in a study of vaccination and CD4 T cells after COVID-19. An Oncomine TCR Beta short-read assay was used to sequence the DNA from cultured CD4+ T cells. Each CDR3 protein is one row after TCRdb ran MiXCR on the PCR reads. Altogether 7,000 to 8,500 distinct CDR3 sequences are present, about 50% being singletons, with the ten largest covering 12%. Antigen specificity for these receptors is unknown. Treatment indicated: roughly 11-day PBMC culture with coronavirus spike peptide pools or control peptides (ViraFEST assay). An unexposed donor provided the CD4+ T cells, which were collected before the COVID-19 pandemic (2011-2018). The sample was CD4+ T cells from blood, cultured in vitro. The source is a human donor in good health.

This clonotype showed up just once. The rearrangement uses TRBV7-9 and TRBJ1-2; D call uncertain. CDR3 length: 13 residues. Trimming took off 0 bases at V and 8 bases at J, with 10 bases between the two ends. Germline CDR1 reads SEHNR; CDR2 reads FQNEAQ (reference sequence). For the CDR3, the DNA is TGTGCCAGCAGCTTAGCAAACAGTATCGGCTACACCTTC. This encodes CASSLANSIGYTF.

This clonotype was seen a few times. The chain joins TRBV20-1 to TRBJ1-2; D is unresolved. The V end was cut by 0 bases, the J end by 6 bases, with 14 bases between. Germline V gene sequence: CDR1 DFQATT, CDR2 SNEGSKA (reference sequence). This CDR3 has 14 residues. The CDR3 region has the DNA TGCAGTGCTAGAGATGGGGTTACGGTTAATGGCTACACCTTC. Its translation is CSARDGVTVNGYTF.

The genes are TRBV7-6 and TRBJ2-1; the match to TRBD1 covers 9 bases. The V gene end was trimmed by 4 bases and the J gene end by 6 bases; junction bases not matched to a gene: 10. The CDR3 length is 16 residues. Germline CDR1 reads SGHVS; CDR2 reads FNYEAQ. The CDR3 DNA reads TGTGCCAGCAGCTCACGACCCGGGACAGGGACCAATGAGCAGTTCTTC. Its translation is CASSSRPGTGTNEQFF.

The chain recombines TRBV29-1 with TRBJ1-1; D is unresolved. V lost 6 bases to trimming and J lost 6 bases, with 14 bases between them. Germline CDR1 reads SQVTM; CDR2 reads ANQGSEA. The length of the CDR3 is 12 residues. For the CDR3, the DNA is TGCAGCGTGGCCCGGGGTGGGGCTGAAGCTTTCTTT. Translated: CSVARGGAEAFF.

This clonotype was found once. The chain carries TRBV7-9 and TRBJ1-1; 8 bases fit TRBD1. Germline V lookup: CDR1 SEHNR, CDR2 FQNEAQ (reference sequence). Germline trimming cut 2 bases from V and 0 bases from J; bases unmatched to any gene: 8. This CDR3 region has 17 residues. CDR3 DNA: TGTGCCAGCAGCTTACGTAAGACAGGGGTAATGAACACTGAAGCTTTCTTT. Residues: CASSLRKTGVMNTEAFF.